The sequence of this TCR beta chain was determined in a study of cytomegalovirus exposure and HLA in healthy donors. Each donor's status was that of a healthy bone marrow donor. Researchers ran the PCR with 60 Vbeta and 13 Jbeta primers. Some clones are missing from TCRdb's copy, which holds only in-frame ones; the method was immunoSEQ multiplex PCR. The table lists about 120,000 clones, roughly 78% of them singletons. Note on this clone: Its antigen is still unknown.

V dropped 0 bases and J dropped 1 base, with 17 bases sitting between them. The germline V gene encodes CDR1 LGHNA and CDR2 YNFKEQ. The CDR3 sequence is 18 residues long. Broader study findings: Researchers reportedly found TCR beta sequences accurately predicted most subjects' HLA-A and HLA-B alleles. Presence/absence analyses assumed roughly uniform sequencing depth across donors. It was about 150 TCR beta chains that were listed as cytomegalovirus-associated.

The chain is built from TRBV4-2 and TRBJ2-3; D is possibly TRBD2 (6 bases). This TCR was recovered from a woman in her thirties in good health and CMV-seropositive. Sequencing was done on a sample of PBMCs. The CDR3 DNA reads TGTGCCAGCAGCCAAGATCTACTAGCAGTCTGGGGCACAGATACGCAGTATTTT. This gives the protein CASSQDLLAVWGTDTQYF.